This T cell receptor beta chain was recorded in a study of post-analysis software for immune sequencing data. Study findings and constraints: Patients carried four or five TRBV segments more frequently than controls did, and TRBV5-6, TRBV5-1 and TRBV20-1 were among them.

This clonotype has only a few counts. Antigen unknown. Unique molecular identifiers had been added to the TCR beta cDNA libraries. TCRdb re-derived calls from the PCR reads in MiXCR, one entry per CDR3 protein. The sample includes hundreds of thousands of distinct CDR3 sequences, 55% to 60% of them seen just once. The CDR3 sequence is 13 residues long. The germline V gene encodes CDR1 MGHRA and CDR2 YSYEKL. Between the trimmed V and J ends, which lost 0 bases and 11 bases, there was a span of 13 bases. The clonotype comes from a girl under 10 years old with multiple sclerosis. This chain links TRBV4-1 with TRBJ1-1; D not resolved. Sequencing was performed on blood. The CDR3 bases are TGCGCCAGCAGCCAAGATCCCGCCCTGGGGGCTTTCTTT. Protein: CASSQDPALGAFF.